This T cell receptor beta chain was recorded in a study of T cell repertoires in cytomegalovirus infection. About the study: HLA-B-restricted CMV epitopes that are well studied, plus recently identified HLA-C-restricted ones, were used by the study. In public TCR beta signatures, there were indications of both CMV infection and matching HLA type. Broader study findings: CMV-specific TCR beta clonotypes restricted by HLA-C were the ones dominating the ex vivo response. Summed public TCR beta family frequency identified CMV carriers bearing the relevant HLA.

As for this clonotype: As yet, its antigen is unknown.

TCRdb re-called the reads with MiXCR, one entry per CDR3 protein. The profile shows about 700,000 distinct CDR3 sequences, 30% to 40% of them singletons. V gave up 1 base and J gave up 5 bases, with 10 bases separating them. The CDR3 contains 14 residues. The sequence derives from a human donor in good health (CMV status not recorded). Some clones in this sample may be carry-over from other donors' samples. This rearrangement joins TRBV12-3 or TRBV12-4 to TRBJ2-3, with TRBD2 as a possible D gene (5 bases). The sample in question was cultured PBMCs, obtained from culture after CMV antigen stimulation. The CDR3 DNA is TGTGCCAGCAGTTTAGGTGGGCGGGTAGATACGCAGTATTTT. This translates into CASSLGGRVDTQYF.